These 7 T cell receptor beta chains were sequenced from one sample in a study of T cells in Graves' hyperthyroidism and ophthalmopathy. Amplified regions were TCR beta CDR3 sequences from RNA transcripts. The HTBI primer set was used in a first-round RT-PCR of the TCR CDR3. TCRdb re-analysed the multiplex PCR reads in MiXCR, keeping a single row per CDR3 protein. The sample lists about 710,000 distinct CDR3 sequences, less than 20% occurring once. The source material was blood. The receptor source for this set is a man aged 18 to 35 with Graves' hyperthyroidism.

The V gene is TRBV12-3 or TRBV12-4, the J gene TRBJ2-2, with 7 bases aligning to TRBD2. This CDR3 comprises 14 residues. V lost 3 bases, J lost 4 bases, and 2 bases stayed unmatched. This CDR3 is CASSLGGCTGELFF. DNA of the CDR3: TGTGCCAGCAGTTTGGGAGGGTGCACCGGGGAGCTGTTTTTT.

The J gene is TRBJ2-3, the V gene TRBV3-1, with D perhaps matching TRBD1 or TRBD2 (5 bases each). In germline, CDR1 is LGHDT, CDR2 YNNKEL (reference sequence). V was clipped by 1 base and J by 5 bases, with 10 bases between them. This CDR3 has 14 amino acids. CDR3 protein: CASSQGGARDTQYF. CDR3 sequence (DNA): TGTGCCAGCAGCCAAGGAGGGGCTCGAGATACGCAGTATTTT.

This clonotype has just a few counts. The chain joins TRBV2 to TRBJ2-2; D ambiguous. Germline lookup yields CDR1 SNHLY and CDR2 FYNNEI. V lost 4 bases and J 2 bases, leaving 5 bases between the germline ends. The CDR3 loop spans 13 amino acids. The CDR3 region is CASSVPNTGELFF. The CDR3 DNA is TGTGCCAGCAGTGTACCTAACACCGGGGAGCTGTTTTTT. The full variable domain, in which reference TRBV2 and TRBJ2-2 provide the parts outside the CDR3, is EPEVTQTPSHQVTQMGQEVILRCVPISNHLYFYWYRQILGQKVEFLVSFYNNEISEKSEIFDDQFSVERPDGSNFTLKIRSTKLEDSAMYFCASSVPNTGELFFGEGSRLTVL.

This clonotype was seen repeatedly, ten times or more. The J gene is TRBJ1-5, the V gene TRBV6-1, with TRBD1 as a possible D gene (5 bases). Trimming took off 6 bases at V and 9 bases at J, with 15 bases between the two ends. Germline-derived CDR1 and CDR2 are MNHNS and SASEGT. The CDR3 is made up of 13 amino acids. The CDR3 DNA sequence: TGTGCCAGCAGCAGGGCGGGAGCAGGGCCCCAGCATTTT. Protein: CASSRAGAGPQHF.

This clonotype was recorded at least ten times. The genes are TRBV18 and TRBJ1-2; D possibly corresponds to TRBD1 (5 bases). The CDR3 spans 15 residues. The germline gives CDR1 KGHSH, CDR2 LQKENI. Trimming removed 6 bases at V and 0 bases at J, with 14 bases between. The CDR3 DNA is TGTGCCAGCTCTCCGCACCGGGACCCTAACTATGGCTACACCTTC. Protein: CASSPHRDPNYGYTF.

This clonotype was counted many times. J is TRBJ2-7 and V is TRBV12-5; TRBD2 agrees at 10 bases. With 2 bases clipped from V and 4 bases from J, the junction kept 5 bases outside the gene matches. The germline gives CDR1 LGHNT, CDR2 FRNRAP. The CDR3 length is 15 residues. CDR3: CASGLSLAGEYEQYF. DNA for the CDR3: TGTGCTAGTGGTTTGTCCCTAGCGGGAGAATACGAGCAGTACTTC.

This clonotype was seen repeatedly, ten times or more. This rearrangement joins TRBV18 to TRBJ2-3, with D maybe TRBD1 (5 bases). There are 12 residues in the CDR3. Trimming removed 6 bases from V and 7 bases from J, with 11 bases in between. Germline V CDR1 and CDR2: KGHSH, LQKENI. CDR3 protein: CASSADTNTQYF. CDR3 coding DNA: TGTGCCAGCTCCGCGGACACCAATACGCAGTATTTT.